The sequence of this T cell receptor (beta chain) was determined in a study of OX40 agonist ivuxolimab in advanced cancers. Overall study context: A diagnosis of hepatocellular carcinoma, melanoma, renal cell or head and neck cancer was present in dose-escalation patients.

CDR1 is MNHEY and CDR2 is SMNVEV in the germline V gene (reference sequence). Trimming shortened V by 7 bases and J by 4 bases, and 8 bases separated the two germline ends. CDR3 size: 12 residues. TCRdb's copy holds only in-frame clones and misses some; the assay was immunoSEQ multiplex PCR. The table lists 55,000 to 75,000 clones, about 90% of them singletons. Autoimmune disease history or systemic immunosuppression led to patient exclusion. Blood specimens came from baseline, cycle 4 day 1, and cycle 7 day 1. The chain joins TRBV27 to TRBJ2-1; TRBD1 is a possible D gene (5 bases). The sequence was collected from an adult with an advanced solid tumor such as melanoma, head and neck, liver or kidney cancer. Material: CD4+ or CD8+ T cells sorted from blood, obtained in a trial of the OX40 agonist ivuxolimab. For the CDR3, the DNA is TGTGCCAGCATCACAGGTTACAATGAGCAGTTCTTC. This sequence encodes CASITGYNEQFF.